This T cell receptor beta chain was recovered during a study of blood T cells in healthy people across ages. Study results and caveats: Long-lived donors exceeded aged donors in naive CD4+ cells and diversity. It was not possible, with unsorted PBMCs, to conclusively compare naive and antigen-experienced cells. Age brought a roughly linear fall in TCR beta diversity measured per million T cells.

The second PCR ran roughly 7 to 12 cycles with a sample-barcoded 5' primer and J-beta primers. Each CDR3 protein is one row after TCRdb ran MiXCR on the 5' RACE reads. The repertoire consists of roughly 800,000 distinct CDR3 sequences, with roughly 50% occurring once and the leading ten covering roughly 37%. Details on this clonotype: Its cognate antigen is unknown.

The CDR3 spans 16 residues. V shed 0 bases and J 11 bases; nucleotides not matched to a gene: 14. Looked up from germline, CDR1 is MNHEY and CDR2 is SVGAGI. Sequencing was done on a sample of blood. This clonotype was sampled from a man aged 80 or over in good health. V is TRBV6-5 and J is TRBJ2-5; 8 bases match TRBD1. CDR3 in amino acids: CASSYSTGELYNEQYF. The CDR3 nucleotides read TGTGCCAGCAGTTACTCGACAGGGGAACTCTACAATGAGCAGTACTTC.